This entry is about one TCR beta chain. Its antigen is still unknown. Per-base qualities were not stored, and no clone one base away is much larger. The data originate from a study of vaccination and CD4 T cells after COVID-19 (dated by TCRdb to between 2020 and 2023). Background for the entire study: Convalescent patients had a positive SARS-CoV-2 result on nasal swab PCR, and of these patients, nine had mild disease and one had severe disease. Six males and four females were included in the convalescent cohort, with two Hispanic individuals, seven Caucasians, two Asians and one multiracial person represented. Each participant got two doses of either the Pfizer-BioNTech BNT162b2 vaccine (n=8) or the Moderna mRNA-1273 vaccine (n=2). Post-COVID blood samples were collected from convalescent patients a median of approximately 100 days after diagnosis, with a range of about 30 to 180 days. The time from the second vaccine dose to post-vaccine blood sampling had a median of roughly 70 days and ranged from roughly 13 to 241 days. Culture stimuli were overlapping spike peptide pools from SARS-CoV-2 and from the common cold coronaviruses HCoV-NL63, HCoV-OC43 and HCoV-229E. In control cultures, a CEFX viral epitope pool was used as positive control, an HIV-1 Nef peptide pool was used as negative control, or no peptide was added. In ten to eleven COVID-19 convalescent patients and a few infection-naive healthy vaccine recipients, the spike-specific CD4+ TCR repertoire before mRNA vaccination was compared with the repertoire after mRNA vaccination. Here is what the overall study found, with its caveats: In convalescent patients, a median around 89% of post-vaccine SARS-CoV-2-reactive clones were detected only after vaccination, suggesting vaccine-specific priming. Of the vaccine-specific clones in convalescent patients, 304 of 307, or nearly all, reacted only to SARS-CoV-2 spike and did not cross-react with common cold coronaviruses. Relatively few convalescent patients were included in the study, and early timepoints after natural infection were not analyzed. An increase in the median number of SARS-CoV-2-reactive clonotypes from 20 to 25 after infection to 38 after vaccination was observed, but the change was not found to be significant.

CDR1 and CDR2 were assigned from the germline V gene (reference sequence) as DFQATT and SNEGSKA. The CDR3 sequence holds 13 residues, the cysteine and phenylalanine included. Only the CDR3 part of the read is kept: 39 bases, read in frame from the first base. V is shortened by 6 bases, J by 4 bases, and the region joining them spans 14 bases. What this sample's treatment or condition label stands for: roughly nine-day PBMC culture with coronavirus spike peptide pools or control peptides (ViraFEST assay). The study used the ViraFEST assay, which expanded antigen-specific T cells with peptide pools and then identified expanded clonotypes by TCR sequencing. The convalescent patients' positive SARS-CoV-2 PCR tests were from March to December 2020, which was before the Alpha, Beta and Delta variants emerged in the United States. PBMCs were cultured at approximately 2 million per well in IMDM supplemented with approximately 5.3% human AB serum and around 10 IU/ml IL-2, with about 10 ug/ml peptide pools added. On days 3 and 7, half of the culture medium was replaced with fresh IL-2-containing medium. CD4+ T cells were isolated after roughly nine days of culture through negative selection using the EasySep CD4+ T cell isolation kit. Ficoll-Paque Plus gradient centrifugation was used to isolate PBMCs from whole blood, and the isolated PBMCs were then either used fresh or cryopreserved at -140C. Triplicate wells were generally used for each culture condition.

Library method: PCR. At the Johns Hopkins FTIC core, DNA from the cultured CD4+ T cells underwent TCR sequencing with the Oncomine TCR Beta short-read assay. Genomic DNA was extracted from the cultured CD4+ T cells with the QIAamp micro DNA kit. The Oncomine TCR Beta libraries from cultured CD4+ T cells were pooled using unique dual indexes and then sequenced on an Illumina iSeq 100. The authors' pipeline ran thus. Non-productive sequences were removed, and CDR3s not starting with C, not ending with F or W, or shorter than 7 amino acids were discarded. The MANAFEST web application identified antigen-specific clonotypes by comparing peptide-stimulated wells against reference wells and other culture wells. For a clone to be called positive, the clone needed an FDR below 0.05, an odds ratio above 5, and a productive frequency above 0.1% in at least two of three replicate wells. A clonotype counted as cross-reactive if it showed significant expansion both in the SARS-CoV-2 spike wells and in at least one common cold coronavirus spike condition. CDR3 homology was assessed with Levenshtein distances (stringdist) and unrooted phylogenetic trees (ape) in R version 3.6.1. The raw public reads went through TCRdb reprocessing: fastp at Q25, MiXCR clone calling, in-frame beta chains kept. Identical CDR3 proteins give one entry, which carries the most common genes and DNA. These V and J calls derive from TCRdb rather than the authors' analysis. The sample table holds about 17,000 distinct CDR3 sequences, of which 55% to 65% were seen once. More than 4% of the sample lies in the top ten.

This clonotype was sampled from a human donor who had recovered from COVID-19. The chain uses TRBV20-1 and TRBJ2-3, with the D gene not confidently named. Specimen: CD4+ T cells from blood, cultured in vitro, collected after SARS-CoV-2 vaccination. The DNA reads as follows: TGCAGTGCGCCGGAAGTAAACCCAGATACGCAGTATTTT. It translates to CSAPEVNPDTQYF.